A single sample is the source of the 24 T cell receptor beta chains below, sequenced in a study of blood T cell repertoires in COVID-19. Sequencing used immunoSEQ multiplex PCR; TCRdb keeps in-frame clones, though not all of them. The table has 210,000 or so clones, about 83% seen once. Sequencing input: peripheral blood. The source is a woman aged 25 to 39 with COVID-19, enrolled during active disease.

This clone has at least ten counts. This sequence joins TRBV7-2 and TRBJ2-7; TRBD1 matches 9 bases. J gave up 7 bases and V 1 base, and 8 bases lay outside the gene matches. The germline CDR1 and CDR2 sequences are SGHTA and FQGNSA. CDR3 length: 15 residues. The CDR3 is CASSLGGQGSREQYF. For the CDR3, the DNA is TGTGCCAGCAGCTTAGGGGGACAGGGTTCGAGGGAGCAGTACTTC.

This clone was detected once. The chain employs TRBV6-6 and TRBJ1-2; 8 bases agree with TRBD1. CDR1 and CDR2 from the germline V gene are MNHNY and SVGAGI (reference sequence). The trim removed 6 bases at V and 4 bases at J, leaving 4 bases unmatched. The CDR3 totals 13 residues. CDR3 region: CASRNGTGYGYTF. DNA for the CDR3: TGTGCCAGCAGAAACGGGACAGGCTATGGCTACACCTTC.

In this sample, this clone turned up a few times. This rearrangement joins TRBV7-9 to TRBJ1-1, with D perhaps matching TRBD1 (5 bases). This CDR3 spans 14 amino acids. Germline V gives CDR1 SEHNR, CDR2 FQNEAQ (reference sequence). V lost 7 bases and J lost 3, with 15 bases in between. The CDR3: CASTISWGDTEAFF. In nucleotides, the CDR3 is TGTGCCAGCACCATCTCGTGGGGGGACACTGAAGCTTTCTTT.

V gene TRBV7-3 combines with J gene TRBJ2-1; possibly TRBD2 for D (7 bases). From germline, CDR1 is SGHTA and CDR2 FQGTGA. The CDR3 consists of 15 residues. V lost 2 bases, J lost 1 base, and 9 bases lay in between. CDR3 nucleotides: TGTGCCAGCAGCTTACGGGGGGCATCCTACAATGAGCAGTTCTTC. Amino acid sequence: CASSLRGASYNEQFF.

This chain uses TRBV6-5 with TRBJ2-7, with D possibly being TRBD1 (6 bases). V was shortened by 0 bases and J by 2 bases, with 11 bases between the two germline ends. The CDR3 is 15 residues long. The germline V gene has CDR1 MNHEY and CDR2 SVGAGI. The CDR3 loop reads CASSYSIGDTYEQYF. The CDR3 nucleotides read TGTGCCAGCAGTTACTCCATCGGGGACACCTACGAGCAGTACTTC.

The chain couples TRBV15 to TRBJ2-5; 7 nucleotides line up with TRBD1. CDR3 size: 15 residues. Trimming removed 2 bases from V and 1 base from J; junction bases left unmatched: 4. Germline-derived CDR1 and CDR2 are LNHNV and YYDKDF (reference sequence). CDR3 amino acids: CATSRSGQLQETQYF. CDR3 bases: TGTGCCACCAGCAGATCGGGACAGCTCCAAGAGACCCAGTACTTC.

The genes are TRBV19 and TRBJ2-6; TRBD1 is a possible D gene (6 bases). CDR3 length: 17 residues. Germline CDR1 is LNHDA and CDR2 is SQIVND (reference sequence). Trimming left V 4 bases short and J 0 bases short, with 13 bases between. CDR3 DNA sequence: TGTGCCAGTAGTACATTCCTGACAGGCTCTGGGGCCAACGTCCTGACTTTC. It encodes CASSTFLTGSGANVLTF.

The chain links TRBV5-1 to TRBJ2-7; D not resolved. Germline V gives CDR1 SGHRS, CDR2 YFSETQ. Deletions cut 4 bases from V and 4 bases from J, with 12 bases between. CDR3 length equals 13 residues. CDR3: CASSAQDTYEQYF. The CDR3 DNA reads TGCGCCAGCAGCGCCCAAGACACTTACGAGCAGTACTTC.

The CDR3 DNA sequence: TGTGCCAGCATCAGAGGTTCGAGCGGGAGCTCGAGTGAGCAGTTCTTC. This gives the protein CASIRGSSGSSSEQFF. This chain connects TRBV28 to TRBJ2-1; 8 bases map to TRBD2. The CDR3 runs to 16 residues. V shed 7 bases and J 9 bases; nucleotides not matched to a gene: 17. CDR1 is MDHEN and CDR2 is SYDVKM in the germline V gene.

The genes are TRBV9 and TRBJ2-5, with D possibly TRBD1 on 6 matching bases. V lost 3 bases, J lost 2 bases, and 14 bases lay in between. This CDR3 has 15 residues. From germline, CDR1 is SGDLS and CDR2 YYNGEE. The CDR3: CASSAPVGAQETQYF. Written as DNA, the CDR3 is TGTGCCAGCAGCGCCCCCGTGGGGGCTCAAGAGACCCAGTACTTC. The variable domain in full, with the rest retrieved from reference TRBV9 and TRBJ2-5, is DSGVTQTPKHLITATGQRVTLRCSPRSGDLSVYWYQQSLDQGLQFLIQYYNGEERAKGNILERFSAQQFPDLHSELNLSSLELGDSALYFCASSAPVGAQETQYFGPGTRLLVL.

The J gene is TRBJ1-1, the V gene TRBV7-3, with 7 bases matching TRBD1. Germline CDR1 SGHTA, CDR2 FQGTGA. J gave up 7 bases and V 5 bases, and 13 bases lay outside the gene matches. The CDR3 length is 15 residues. The CDR3 region is CASSHHIDRAIEAFF. CDR3 nucleotides: TGTGCCAGCAGCCACCACATAGACAGGGCCATTGAAGCTTTCTTT.

This chain uses TRBV25-1 with TRBJ1-2; tentatively, D is TRBD1 (6 bases). The CDR3 covers 18 residues. Germline-derived CDR1 and CDR2 are MGHDK and SYGVNS. V gave up 1 base and J gave up 3 bases, with 21 bases separating them. The CDR3 nucleotides are TGTGCCAGCAGTGAATCCCAGGGGAGAGGCGCCGGGTACTATGGCTACACCTTC. Translating it yields CASSESQGRGAGYYGYTF.

The chain carries TRBV5-1 and TRBJ2-5; weak D call: TRBD1 (6 bases). The V end was cut by 1 base, the J end by 5 bases, with 9 bases between. The germline V gene encodes CDR1 SGHRS and CDR2 YFSETQ. The CDR3 sequence is 13 residues long. Written as DNA, the CDR3 is TGCGCCAGCAGCTTGCAGGGGCTGGAGACCCAGTACTTC. Amino acids: CASSLQGLETQYF.

The V and J genes are TRBV25-1 and TRBJ2-7, with TRBD1 identical over 7 bases. The CDR3 is 13 residues long. Germline V gene lookup returns CDR1 MGHDK and CDR2 SYGVNS. Losses at the gene ends were 1 base for V and 6 bases for J; bases not matched to a gene: 3. CDR3 loop: CASSEFRGSEQYF. The CDR3 DNA reads as TGTGCCAGCAGTGAATTCAGGGGGAGCGAGCAGTACTTC.

CDR3 nucleotides: TGTGCCAGCAGTTACACCCGAGCGGGTCAAGAGACCCAGTACTTC. Translating gives CASSYTRAGQETQYF. V gene TRBV6-5 combines with J gene TRBJ2-5; maybe TRBD2 (6 bases). The CDR3 is 15 amino acids. The germline V and J ends were trimmed by 2 bases and 2 bases, with 12 bases remaining between them. In germline, CDR1 is MNHEY, CDR2 SVGAGI.

The chain employs TRBV5-1 and TRBJ2-1; TRBD2 matches at 10 bases. The CDR3 is 16 amino acids. J was trimmed by 9 bases and V by 0 bases; bases with no gene match: 9. Germline assignment: CDR1 SGHRS and CDR2 YFSETQ. This CDR3 reads CASSLESSGREGEQFF. CDR3 nucleotides: TGCGCCAGCAGCTTGGAGTCTAGCGGGAGAGAAGGTGAGCAGTTCTTC.

The chain is built from TRBV19 and TRBJ2-1; 8 bases are shared with TRBD1. The CDR3 length is 15 residues. The germline V gene has CDR1 LNHDA and CDR2 SQIVND (reference sequence). Trimming removed 2 bases from V and 3 bases from J; junction bases left unmatched: 3. The CDR3 is CASSILGQDYNEQFF. CDR3 DNA: TGTGCCAGTAGTATATTGGGACAGGACTACAATGAGCAGTTCTTC.

This chain connects TRBV11-1 to TRBJ2-7; D perhaps matches TRBD1 (7 bases). With 0 bases removed from V and 4 bases from J, the gap between germline ends came to 13 bases. Germline CDR1 reads SGHAT; CDR2 reads FQDESV (reference sequence). This CDR3 spans 15 amino acids. CDR3 sequence: CASSLAPGGSYEQYF. In DNA form, the CDR3 reads TGTGCCAGCAGCTTAGCCCCAGGGGGGTCATACGAGCAGTACTTC.

In this sample, this clone turned up a few times. The gene calls are TRBV30 and TRBJ1-6; possibly TRBD1 for D (5 bases). Germline CDR1 is GTSNPN and CDR2 is SVGIG (reference sequence). The CDR3 length is 15 residues. V was trimmed by 2 bases and J by 5 bases, leaving 13 bases between them. This CDR3 is CAWSRGVMNNSPLHF. The CDR3 coding sequence is TGTGCCTGGAGTCGGGGGGTAATGAATAATTCACCCCTCCACTTT.

The gene calls are TRBV6-2 or TRBV6-3 and TRBJ2-2; D unclear. V lost 6 bases, J lost 7 bases, and 9 bases lay in between. This CDR3 region has 12 residues. Germline CDR1 reads MNHEY; CDR2 reads SVGEGT. CDR3 nucleotide sequence: TGTGCCAGCAGCCAGACACGCGGGGAGCTGTTTTTT. The encoded protein is CASSQTRGELFF.

The J gene is TRBJ2-1, the V gene TRBV3-1 (or the pseudogene TRBV3-2), with 14 bases aligning to TRBD2. Germline assignment: CDR1 LGHDT and CDR2 YNNKEL (reference sequence). The CDR3 covers 13 residues. Germline trimming cut 6 bases from V and 14 bases from J; bases unmatched to any gene: 6. CDR3 in DNA: TGTGCCAGCAGGGGGACTAGCGGGAGTTCGAAGTTCTTC. The encoded protein is CASRGTSGSSKFF.

In its sample, this clone was seen a few times. The chain uses TRBV5-6 and TRBJ1-2; tentatively, D is TRBD1 (5 bases). The CDR3 loop spans 16 amino acids. The germline gives CDR1 SGHDT, CDR2 YYEEEE. Trimming left V 0 bases short and J 0 bases short, with 12 bases between. The CDR3 bases are TGTGCCAGCAGCTTGGCGGACACAGGAACTAACTATGGCTACACCTTC. This encodes CASSLADTGTNYGYTF.

In this sample, this clone turned up a few times. V and J are TRBV7-2 and TRBJ2-7; D is perhaps TRBD1 (5 bases). V gave up 2 bases and J gave up 7 bases, with 15 bases separating them. Germline CDR1 SGHTA, CDR2 FQGNSA. This CDR3 comprises 14 residues. Here the CDR3 DNA reads TGTGCCAGCAGCTTACTTGGTCAGGGCCGGGAGCAGTACTTC. It codes for CASSLLGQGREQYF.

The V and J genes are TRBV19 and TRBJ2-7; 10 bases align to TRBD2. Germline V gene data show CDR1 as LNHDA and CDR2 as SQIVND (reference sequence). Trimming took 3 bases from V and 0 from J; bases not matched to a gene: 8. The CDR3 loop spans 17 amino acids. CDR3 in DNA: TGTGCCAGTAGTATCGGGCTAGCGGGGGCAAGCTCCTACGAGCAGTACTTC. Its protein is CASSIGLAGASSYEQYF.